These 26 T cell receptor beta chains were sequenced from one sample in a study of T cell responses to AZD1222 COVID-19 vaccine. TCRdb keeps only in-frame clones here, not all; method: immunoSEQ multiplex PCR. In the table there are roughly 130,000 clones, about 90% of which are singletons. Source: peripheral blood, taken on day 0 of AZD1222 vaccination. The receptors originated from an adult in good health.

The chain employs TRBV3-1 (or the pseudogene TRBV3-2) and TRBJ1-2; D unresolved. Trimming took off 0 bases at V and 8 bases at J, with 10 bases between the two ends. Germline lookup yields CDR1 LGHDT and CDR2 YNNKEL (reference sequence). The CDR3 has 13 residues. The CDR3 DNA sequence: TGTGCCAGCAGCCAAGAACTTGTTGGAGGCTACACCTTC. Its translation: CASSQELVGGYTF.

The chain employs TRBV4-1 and TRBJ2-7, with 9 bases that match TRBD1. The CDR3 is made up of 15 amino acids. The V segment lost 4 bases and the J segment 1 base; nucleotides outside the gene matches: 5. CDR1 is MGHRA, CDR2 YSYEKL, per germline. The CDR3 region has the DNA TGCGCCAGCAGCCTCGGGACAGGGTCGTCCTACGAGCAGTACTTC. Protein: CASSLGTGSSYEQYF.

V and J are TRBV19 and TRBJ1-2; possibly TRBD1 for D (6 bases). There are 15 residues in the CDR3. Per the germline V gene, CDR1 is LNHDA and CDR2 is SQIVND (reference sequence). V lost 6 bases to trimming and J lost 2 bases, with 16 bases between them. CDR3 DNA sequence: TGTGCCAGTAGCCTGGGTTGGGGGCCCAACTATGGCTACACCTTC. Its translation: CASSLGWGPNYGYTF.

The CDR3 spells CASSFFRATNEKLFF. CDR3 sequence (DNA): TGTGCCAGCAGCTTTTTCAGGGCCACTAATGAAAAACTGTTTTTT. The chain employs TRBV5-6 and TRBJ1-4; TRBD1 is a possible D gene (5 bases). CDR1 and CDR2 (germline): SGHDT, YYEEEE. With 2 bases removed from V and 2 bases from J, the gap between germline ends came to 10 bases. The CDR3 runs to 15 residues.

This rearrangement joins TRBV6-5 to TRBJ2-3; TRBD1 matches at 7 bases. V lost 6 bases and J lost 0; bases outside the gene matches: 3. Germline loops: CDR1 MNHEY, CDR2 SVGAGI. The CDR3 length is 14 residues. CDR3 protein: CASSRDRSTDTQYF. As DNA, the CDR3 is TGTGCCAGCAGCCGGGACAGAAGCACAGATACGCAGTATTTT.

This chain joins TRBV4-2 and TRBJ1-1; no reliable D call. CDR3 length equals 13 residues. Germline assignment: CDR1 LGHNA and CDR2 YNFKEQ. V lost 2 bases and J lost 7, with 11 bases in between. CDR3 in amino acids: CASSQTVGYEAFF. CDR3 sequence (DNA): TGTGCCAGCAGCCAAACAGTGGGCTATGAAGCTTTCTTT.

V usage is TRBV5-1 and J usage is TRBJ1-6; the match to TRBD1 covers 9 bases. Per the germline V gene, CDR1 is SGHRS and CDR2 is YFSETQ. The CDR3 contains 16 residues. V was clipped by 3 bases and J by 11 bases; unmatched bases: 12. DNA for the CDR3: TGCGCCAGCAGCTCGGAACCGACAGGGGGATCAACACCCCTCCACTTT. The encoded protein is CASSSEPTGGSTPLHF.

The chain combines TRBV6-5 with TRBJ2-1; the match to TRBD2 covers 8 bases. Germline V gives CDR1 MNHEY, CDR2 SVGAGI. The CDR3 sequence is 14 residues long. Trimming cost V 6 bases and J 6 bases; bases outside gene matches: 7. The CDR3 DNA follows: TGTGCCAGCAGCAGAGCGGGGGAATCCAATGAGCAGTTCTTC. Amino acids: CASSRAGESNEQFF.

The genes are TRBV9 and TRBJ2-1; D gene ambiguous. Germline V gene data show CDR1 as SGDLS and CDR2 as YYNGEE. This CDR3 is built from 12 residues. V shed 0 bases and J shed 9 bases, with 7 bases lying between them. Written as DNA, the CDR3 is TGTGCCAGCAGCGTAGGGTCCGGTGAGCAGTTCTTC. Its translation: CASSVGSGEQFF.

This clone occurred once. The chain carries TRBV4-1 and TRBJ2-1, with TRBD1 matching over 9 bases. The V gene's germline CDR1 is MGHRA and CDR2 YSYEKL. V gave up 3 bases and J gave up 9 bases; unmatched junction bases: 9. The CDR3 contains 15 residues. The CDR3 sequence: CASSHGTGNMGEQFF. The DNA for the CDR3 is TGCGCCAGCAGCCATGGGACAGGGAACATGGGTGAGCAGTTCTTC.

This chain joins TRBV7-3 and TRBJ2-2; D is unclear. Germline CDR1 SGHTA, CDR2 FQGTGA. CDR3 length: 16 amino acids. V was trimmed by 0 bases and J by 3 bases, leaving 11 bases between them. The CDR3 region has the DNA TGTGCCAGCAGCTTAACGGGATCCTTAGACACCGGGGAGCTGTTTTTT. Its translation: CASSLTGSLDTGELFF.

The V call is TRBV9, the J call TRBJ2-1; unclear D gene. V dropped 2 bases and J dropped 7 bases, with 13 bases sitting between them. Germline V gene lookup returns CDR1 SGDLS and CDR2 YYNGEE. The CDR3 is made up of 14 amino acids. CDR3 sequence (DNA): TGTGCCAGCAGCGTCTCTGGGGAAGGTAATGAGCAGTTCTTC. It yields the protein CASSVSGEGNEQFF.

This chain links TRBV27 with TRBJ2-3; no clear D. The CDR3 consists of 16 residues. The V end was cut by 5 bases, the J end by 0 bases, with 15 bases between. In germline, CDR1 is MNHEY, CDR2 SMNVEV (reference sequence). The CDR3 loop is CASSPIRHTSTDTQYF. CDR3 in DNA: TGTGCCAGCAGTCCCATTCGGCACACTAGCACAGATACGCAGTATTTT.

The CDR3 protein is CASSVEGLALTGELFF. CDR3 in DNA: TGTGCCAGCAGCGTGGAGGGACTAGCGCTCACCGGGGAGCTGTTTTTT. The chain recombines TRBV9 with TRBJ2-2, with 10 bases identical to TRBD2. CDR3 length equals 16 residues. The J segment lost 4 bases and the V segment lost 2 bases, leaving 5 bases of the junction unmatched. Per the germline V gene, CDR1 is SGDLS and CDR2 is YYNGEE.

V gene TRBV4-3 combines with J gene TRBJ1-2; TRBD1 agrees at 8 bases. CDR1 and CDR2 from the germline V gene are LGHNA and YSLEER. V shed 0 bases and J 6 bases; nucleotides not matched to a gene: 6. This CDR3 has 15 residues. CDR3 protein: CASSQDFSTGDGYTF. CDR3 DNA: TGCGCCAGCAGCCAAGATTTCTCGACAGGGGATGGCTACACCTTC.

V gene TRBV3-1 (or the pseudogene TRBV3-2) combines with J gene TRBJ1-5; D call uncertain. V was trimmed by 1 base and J by 4 bases, leaving 8 bases between them. The germline CDR1 and CDR2 sequences are LGHDT and YNNKEL (reference sequence). This CDR3 comprises 14 residues. The CDR3 DNA sequence: TGTGCCAGCAGCCAAGGACGGAGAAATCAGCCCCAGCATTTT. Encoded protein: CASSQGRRNQPQHF.

This chain joins TRBV9 and TRBJ1-3; the match to TRBD1 covers 7 bases. Germline V gene lookup returns CDR1 SGDLS and CDR2 YYNGEE. There are 15 residues in the CDR3. Trimming removed 3 bases from V and 1 base from J; junction bases left unmatched: 4. CDR3 region: CASSATGLSGNTIYF. The CDR3 nucleotides read TGTGCCAGCAGCGCGACAGGGCTTTCTGGAAACACCATATATTTT.

This chain uses TRBV7-9 with TRBJ1-2; possible D gene TRBD1, 5 bases. With 2 bases removed from V and 7 bases from J, the gap between germline ends came to 8 bases. This CDR3 is built from 12 residues. Per germline, CDR1 SEHNR and CDR2 FQNEAQ (reference sequence). The CDR3 nucleotides read TGTGCCAGCAGCTTATCTGGGGGTGGCTACACCTTC. It specifies CASSLSGGGYTF.

This chain joins TRBV7-9 and TRBJ2-1; D is possibly TRBD2 (6 bases). Germline V gene sequence: CDR1 SEHNR, CDR2 FQNEAQ (reference sequence). CDR3 size: 17 residues. Trimming removed 5 bases from V and 3 bases from J, with 20 bases in between. The CDR3: CASSPVSGYLLYNEQFF. The CDR3 bases are TGTGCCAGCAGCCCCGTTAGCGGTTACCTTCTCTACAATGAGCAGTTCTTC. The variable domain in full, with the rest retrieved from reference TRBV7-9 and TRBJ2-1, is DTGVSQNPRHKITKRGQNVTFRCDPISEHNRLYWYRQTLGQGPEFLTYFQNEAQLEKSRLLSDRFSAERPKGSFSTLEIQRTEQGDSAMYLCASSPVSGYLLYNEQFFGPGTRLTVL.

The chain uses TRBV7-9 and TRBJ2-3, with 7 bases that match TRBD2. This CDR3 has 16 amino acids. V lost 2 bases to trimming and J lost 0 bases; unmatched junction nucleotides: 5. CDR1 is SEHNR and CDR2 is FQNEAQ in the germline V gene (reference sequence). DNA for the CDR3: TGTGCCAGCAGCTTACTAGGCGGGGGAAGCACAGATACGCAGTATTTT. Protein: CASSLLGGGSTDTQYF.

The genes are TRBV20-1 and TRBJ2-3, with D uncertain. V lost 7 bases and J lost 1, with 6 bases in between. This CDR3 spans 11 amino acids. Germline V lookup: CDR1 DFQATT, CDR2 SNEGSKA (reference sequence). For the CDR3, the DNA is TGCAGTGGGTCTGGCACAGATACGCAGTATTTT. As protein: CSGSGTDTQYF.

J is TRBJ2-1 and V is TRBV18; 9 nucleotides align to TRBD1. This CDR3 has 15 amino acids. V was clipped by 1 base and J by 8 bases; unmatched bases: 6. The V gene's germline CDR1 is KGHSH and CDR2 LQKENI. The CDR3: CASSPLGQGFDEQFF. The DNA of the CDR3 is TGTGCCAGCTCACCACTGGGACAGGGTTTCGATGAGCAGTTCTTC.

This rearrangement joins TRBV10-3 to TRBJ1-1; D uncertain. V lost 10 bases to trimming and J lost 5 bases, with 17 bases between them. Germline-derived CDR1 and CDR2 are ENHRY and SYGVKD. The CDR3 spans 13 residues. CDR3 sequence reads: CATYQNGVTEAFF. The CDR3 region has the DNA TGTGCCACCTATCAAAACGGGGTGACTGAAGCTTTCTTT.

This chain uses TRBV3-1 (or the pseudogene TRBV3-2) with TRBJ2-7; D gene unclear. This CDR3 is 13 amino acids long. In germline, CDR1 is LGHDT, CDR2 YNNKEL (reference sequence). With 4 bases removed from V and 4 bases from J, the gap between germline ends came to 11 bases. The CDR3 nucleotides are TGTGCCAGCAGCCCGACCGGACCGTACGAGCAGTACTTC. It specifies CASSPTGPYEQYF.

This chain connects TRBV6-1 to TRBJ2-2, with 10 bases aligning to TRBD1. Looked up from germline, CDR1 is MNHNS and CDR2 is SASEGT. With 1 base clipped from V and 7 bases from J, the junction kept 3 bases outside the gene matches. The CDR3 contains 15 residues. CDR3 sequence (DNA): TGTGCCAGCAGTGAAGGGACAGGGGGTGTCGGGGAGCTGTTTTTT. Amino acid sequence: CASSEGTGGVGELFF.

This chain joins TRBV10-3 and TRBJ2-6, with 9 bases identical to TRBD1. This CDR3 contains 17 residues. V lost 10 bases, J lost 2 bases, and 12 bases stayed unmatched. In germline, CDR1 is ENHRY, CDR2 SYGVKD. The CDR3, as DNA: TGTGCCACCGCACGGGACAGGGCAGATACTGGGGCCAACGTCCTGACTTTC. Translated, it gives CATARDRADTGANVLTF.